Sequencing of this TCR beta chain was carried out in a study of blood T cell repertoires in COVID-19. Study in general: Samples representing acute and convalescent COVID-19 were sourced from the United States, Italy and Spain. The cDNA or gDNA used as material had been derived from T cells, B-cell-depleted T cells, or PBMCs.

Original methodology: Reference gene primer amplification yielded estimated nucleated cell counts. Some clones are missing from TCRdb's copy, which holds only in-frame ones; the method was immunoSEQ multiplex PCR. The DNA gave D and trimming, while V, J and clone size come from that table. The profile shows 90,000 to 120,000 clones, about 90% of them singletons. This clone has just one count. Unmatched junction bases numbered 6, after V lost 4 bases and J lost 3 bases. The V gene's germline CDR1 is MDHEN and CDR2 SYDVKM. The CDR3 sequence is 16 residues long. This receptor was identified in a man aged 45-65 years with acute or convalescent COVID-19. Input material: peripheral blood. The chain couples TRBV28 to TRBJ2-7; 13 bases map to TRBD2. This CDR3 reads CASSSPGLAGYYEQYF. The DNA for the CDR3 is TGTGCCAGCAGTTCCCCGGGACTAGCGGGGTACTACGAGCAGTACTTC.